Below are 18 T cell receptor beta chains sequenced from a single sample in a study of cytomegalovirus exposure and HLA in healthy donors. Primers included in the PCR were 60 Vbeta and 13 Jbeta primers. Using immunoSEQ multiplex PCR, the repertoire was profiled, and TCRdb retains in-frame clones only, with some absent. The sample shows more than 80,000 clones, 81% of them seen only once. The specimen sequenced was PBMCs. Receptor source: a girl aged 2 to 9 in good health and CMV-seropositive.

The J gene is TRBJ1-1, the V gene TRBV6-5, with TRBD1 matching 8 bases. This CDR3 has 14 amino acids. Germline values: CDR1 MNHEY, CDR2 SVGAGI. Trimming took 7 bases from V and 1 from J; bases not matched to a gene: 5. CDR3 loop: CASTLGQGNTEAFF. In DNA, the CDR3 is TGTGCCAGCACCCTAGGACAGGGGAACACTGAAGCTTTCTTT.

The chain is built from TRBV29-1 and TRBJ1-1; D unresolved. V lost 6 bases to trimming and J lost 5 bases, with 13 bases between them. Germline V lookup: CDR1 SQVTM, CDR2 ANQGSEA. The CDR3 sequence is 12 residues long. The CDR3 region has the DNA TGCAGCGTCAGGCGAGCGGAAACTGAAGCTTTCTTT. Amino acid sequence: CSVRRAETEAFF.

This clone was picked up one time. The gene calls are TRBV9 and TRBJ1-5; D might be TRBD1 (6 bases). V was clipped by 4 bases and J by 3 bases, with 11 bases between them. Germline V gene lookup returns CDR1 SGDLS and CDR2 YYNGEE. The CDR3 totals 14 residues. The CDR3 bases are TGTGCCAGCAGCCCCACAGGGTACAATCAGCCCCAGCATTTT. It is translated as CASSPTGYNQPQHF.

The gene calls are TRBV4-3 and TRBJ2-3; no clear D gene. The CDR3 consists of 15 residues. The germline CDR1 and CDR2 sequences are LGHNA and YSLEER. The V end was cut by 4 bases, the J end by 0 bases, with 11 bases between. This CDR3 reads CASSPSRVSTDTQYF. The CDR3 DNA follows: TGCGCCAGCAGCCCCTCGCGAGTTAGCACAGATACGCAGTATTTT.

V usage is TRBV9 and J usage is TRBJ2-2; 8 positions agree with TRBD2. Germline V lookup: CDR1 SGDLS, CDR2 YYNGEE. This CDR3 is built from 16 residues. J gave up 1 base and V 3 bases, and 5 bases lay outside the gene matches. DNA for the CDR3: TGTGCCAGCAGCGCCATGACTAGCGTGAACACCGGGGAGCTGTTTTTT. Protein sequence: CASSAMTSVNTGELFF.

The chain employs TRBV4-2 and TRBJ2-3, with 9 bases fitting TRBD1. The V segment lost 4 bases and the J segment 3 bases; nucleotides outside the gene matches: 11. Germline V gene sequence: CDR1 LGHNA, CDR2 YNFKEQ. The CDR3 totals 17 residues. CDR3 sequence: CASSLSSGTGLTDTQYF. CDR3 nucleotides: TGTGCCAGCAGCCTCTCTTCCGGGACAGGGTTGACAGATACGCAGTATTTT.

V gene TRBV7-9 combines with J gene TRBJ2-4; tentatively, D is TRBD2 (5 bases). CDR1 is SEHNR and CDR2 is FQNEAQ in the germline V gene (reference sequence). The CDR3 sequence is 12 residues long. V was cut by 3 bases and J by 9 bases, with 9 bases left in between. CDR3 nucleotides: TGTGCCAGCAGCTTGAGGGAGACCATTCAGTACTTC. Translating gives CASSLRETIQYF.

This clone occurred a few times. The chain carries TRBV5-7 and TRBJ2-6, with D maybe TRBD1 (6 bases). TRBV5-7 has ORF status, its function being uncertain. CDR3 length: 19 residues. Trimming cost V 2 bases and J 1 base, with 19 bases left between them. CDR3 DNA: TGTGCCAGCAGCTTAGTTACGTCCCAGGGGTGGTCTGGGGCCAACGTCCTGACTTTC. It yields the protein CASSLVTSQGWSGANVLTF.

The chain links TRBV4-1 to TRBJ2-5; possibly TRBD2 for D (5 bases). The V and J ends lost 4 bases and 0 bases respectively, with 12 bases between them. Germline loops: CDR1 MGHRA, CDR2 YSYEKL. The CDR3 totals 15 residues. DNA for the CDR3: TGCGCCAGCAGCCCCCGACGGGGAGACCAAGAGACCCAGTACTTC. It codes for CASSPRRGDQETQYF.

V and J are TRBV19 and TRBJ2-7, with 7 nucleotides matching TRBD2. Germline V CDR1 and CDR2: LNHDA, SQIVND (reference sequence). Trimming cost V 6 bases and J 3 bases; bases outside gene matches: 8. The CDR3 runs 14 residues. The CDR3 DNA sequence: TGTGCCAGTAGCCACCTCTGGGAGGGCTACGAGCAGTACTTC. The encoded protein is CASSHLWEGYEQYF.

The chain has TRBV6-1 and TRBJ2-5; D perhaps matches TRBD1 (5 bases). The CDR3 is made up of 14 amino acids. The germline V gene has CDR1 MNHNS and CDR2 SASEGT. V lost 6 bases to trimming and J lost 4 bases, with 15 bases between them. The CDR3 loop is CASSDSLTPETQYF. The DNA of the CDR3 is TGTGCCAGCAGCGACAGCCTGACCCCAGAGACCCAGTACTTC.

This chain uses TRBV27 with TRBJ2-1, with 9 bases identical to TRBD2. The CDR3 runs to 16 residues. CDR1 and CDR2 (germline): MNHEY, SMNVEV (reference sequence). With V trimmed by 0 bases and J by 0 bases, 0 bases remained unmatched. The CDR3 DNA reads TGTGCCAGCAGTTTATCTAGCGGGAGCTCCTACAATGAGCAGTTCTTC. Translating it yields CASSLSSGSSYNEQFF.

The rearrangement links TRBV7-9 to TRBJ1-2, with TRBD1 as a possible D gene (6 bases). V was clipped by 4 bases and J by 4 bases, with 19 bases between them. Germline assignment: CDR1 SEHNR and CDR2 FQNEAQ (reference sequence). The CDR3 contains 16 residues. The DNA for the CDR3 is TGTGCCAGCAGCTCATCCCGGGACACTGTACTCTATGGCTACACCTTC. Its protein is CASSSSRDTVLYGYTF.

The J gene is TRBJ1-5, the V gene TRBV10-2, with TRBD1 matching 7 bases. V was clipped by 5 bases and J by 7 bases; unmatched bases: 8. The CDR3 extends over 14 amino acids. Germline V gene lookup returns CDR1 WSHSY and CDR2 SAAADI. This CDR3 reads CASSLTGETQPQHF. Here the CDR3 DNA reads TGCGCCAGCAGTCTTACAGGGGAAACACAGCCCCAGCATTTT.

The V call is TRBV7-8, the J call TRBJ2-7, with TRBD1 identical over 9 bases. This CDR3 is built from 15 residues. The germline V gene encodes CDR1 SGHVS and CDR2 FQNEAQ. The V and J ends lost 5 bases and 7 bases, in that order; junction bases with no gene match: 12. The CDR3 DNA follows: TGTGCCAGCAGCCCGACCGGGACAGGGTCGGGGGAGCAGTACTTC. Encoded protein: CASSPTGTGSGEQYF.

The chain is built from TRBV14 and TRBJ2-5; D gene unclear. The CDR3 is 14 residues long. Germline-derived CDR1 and CDR2 are SGHDN and FVKESK. With 1 base removed from V and 5 bases from J, the gap between germline ends came to 11 bases. The CDR3 sequence: CASSQGRLMETQYF. The CDR3, as DNA: TGTGCCAGCAGCCAAGGGCGGTTGATGGAGACCCAGTACTTC.

The V call is TRBV5-6, the J call TRBJ1-5; D is perhaps TRBD1 (6 bases). The V and J ends lost 4 bases and 2 bases respectively, with 13 bases between them. This CDR3 has 15 residues. From germline, CDR1 is SGHDT and CDR2 YYEEEE. The CDR3 spells CASSRRGFGNQPQHF. CDR3 bases: TGTGCCAGCAGCCGTAGGGGGTTTGGCAATCAGCCCCAGCATTTT.

Details on this clone: One end of the junction varies from germline; a read error may be responsible. V is TRBV29-1 and J is TRBJ1-1; D perhaps matches TRBD1 (6 bases). Germline V gene sequence: CDR1 SQVTM, CDR2 ANQGSEA. This CDR3 comprises 12 residues. The CDR3 protein is CSAHRTAPLDSF. The CDR3 nucleotides are TGCAGCGCCCACAGGACAGCGCCGTTAGATAGCTTT. Based on the CDR3 plus reference TRBV29-1 and TRBJ1-1, the full variable domain is SAVISQKPSRDICQRGTSLTIQCQVDSQVTMMFWYRQQPGQSLTLIATANQGSEATYESGFVIDKFPISRPNLTFSTLTVSNMSPEDSSIYLCSAHRTAPLDSFGQGTRLTVV.